The present TCR beta chain was sequenced within a study of radiotherapy plus CTLA-4 blockade in lung cancer. With regard to this clone: The antigen is undetermined.

TCRdb's copy holds only in-frame clones and misses some; the assay was immunoSEQ multiplex PCR. The table lists about 59,000 clones, roughly 76% of them singletons. Germline V CDR1 and CDR2: MNHEY, SMNVEV (reference sequence). The CDR3 runs 14 residues. Trimming stripped 5 bases from V and 2 bases from J, with 12 bases between. General study points: Clones derived from tumor TCRs expanded in blood after radiotherapy plus ipilimumab. The best predictor of response was reported to be early blood T cell clone dynamics, with interferon-beta.

The study gave focal radiation plus ipilimumab CTLA-4 blockade to patients with chemo-refractory metastatic non-small-cell lung cancer. V is TRBV27 and J is TRBJ1-2; TRBD1 is a possible D gene (6 bases). The sample was peripheral blood, taken from a patient treated with radiotherapy plus ipilimumab. This receptor was identified in a human donor with non-small cell lung cancer whose response to radiotherapy plus ipilimumab could not be evaluated. In nucleotides, the CDR3 is TGTGCCAGCAGTCCCTCAACAGGGAACTATGGCTACACCTTC. This sequence encodes CASSPSTGNYGYTF.